This is a list of T cell receptor beta chains from one sample in a study of blood T cell repertoires in COVID-19. Repertoires were generated with immunoSEQ multiplex PCR, while TCRdb's copy carries only in-frame clones and drops some. This repertoire shows some 150,000 clones, approximately 87% found once; its top ten account for over 3.5%. Sequenced: peripheral blood. All receptors derive from a man between 18 and 35 years old with active or convalescent COVID-19. CDR3s include the opening cysteine and the closing phenylalanine or tryptophan. D genes are given only for firm matches. Where a row states a size, it is once, few, many or the class of an expanded clone; other rows omit it.

d_gene,abundance,j_gene,v_gene,CDR3aa,CDR3nt
TRBD1,-,TRBJ1-5,TRBV6-1,CASSGGQVYLDSNQPQHF,TGTGCCAGCAGTGGAGGACAGGTCTACCTCGATAGCAATCAGCCCCAGCATTTT
-,-,TRBJ2-1,TRBV12-3/TRBV12-4,CASRPDSGEQFF,TGTGCCAGCAGACCCGACAGTGGGGAGCAGTTCTTC
-,-,TRBJ1-1,TRBV28,CASSQFRDSIKAFF,TGTGCCAGCAGTCAATTCCGGGACTCAATTAAAGCTTTCTTT
-,-,TRBJ1-2,TRBV12-3/TRBV12-4,CASSTSSYGYTF,TGTGCCAGCAGTACTTCTTCCTATGGCTACACCTTC
TRBD2,-,TRBJ2-7,TRBV9,CASSASLGTSGDEQYF,TGTGCCAGCAGCGCATCCCTGGGGACTAGCGGGGACGAGCAGTACTTC
TRBD1,-,TRBJ2-7,TRBV5-4,CASSEQGARGVYEQYF,TGTGCCAGCAGCGAACAGGGGGCGAGGGGGGTGTACGAGCAGTACTTC
-,-,TRBJ1-5,TRBV7-2,CASSFEGVSNQPQHF,TGTGCCAGCAGCTTTGAGGGGGTTAGCAATCAGCCCCAGCATTTT
TRBD1,-,TRBJ1-5,TRBV5-4,CASSVDRARQPQHF,TGTGCCAGCAGCGTAGACAGGGCACGTCAGCCCCAGCATTTT
-,few,TRBJ2-3,TRBV29-1,CSVLPKPRLTTDTQYF,TGCAGCGTCCTCCCCAAACCAAGACTGACCACAGATACGCAGTATTTT
-,-,TRBJ2-2,TRBV19,CASSRGDPYTGELFF,TGTGCCAGTAGTAGGGGGGACCCGTACACCGGGGAGCTGTTTTTT
TRBD2,-,TRBJ2-1,TRBV11-2,CASSPGLAGLDEQFF,TGTGCCAGCAGCCCCGGACTAGCGGGATTGGATGAGCAGTTCTTC
-,-,TRBJ2-5,TRBV5-6,CASSSLRETQYF,TGTGCCAGCAGCTCGTTGCGGGAGACCCAGTACTTC
-,-,TRBJ2-7,TRBV7-2,CASSLGDIYEQYF,TGTGCCAGCAGCTTAGGGGACATTTACGAGCAGTACTTC
TRBD2,-,TRBJ2-3,TRBV5-4,CASSPGTSGGAVVTDTQYF,TGTGCCAGCAGCCCCGGGACTAGCGGGGGGGCCGTAGTTACAGATACGCAGTATTTT
-,-,TRBJ1-3,TRBV7-9,CASSLGFRASSGNTIYF,TGTGCCAGCAGCTTAGGATTCAGGGCGAGCTCTGGAAACACCATATATTTT
TRBD2,-,TRBJ2-1,TRBV3-1/TRBV3-2,CASSQEQPRPFRTSGKDYNEQFF,TGTGCCAGCAGCCAAGAACAACCAAGACCCTTTCGGACTAGCGGGAAAGACTACAATGAGCAGTTCTTC
TRBD1,-,TRBJ1-2,TRBV2,CASSGQASYGYTF,TGTGCCAGCAGCGGACAGGCCAGCTATGGCTACACCTTC
TRBD2,-,TRBJ2-5,TRBV11-2,CASSLVGLAGDF,TGTGCCAGCAGCTTGGTTGGACTAGCGGGGGACTTC
-,few,TRBJ1-2,TRBV14,CASSRDVNYGYTF,TGTGCCAGCAGCCGAGACGTCAACTATGGCTACACCTTC
TRBD2,-,TRBJ2-7,TRBV6-2/TRBV6-3,CASSRRTSFNEQYF,TGTGCCAGCAGTAGGAGGACTAGCTTCAACGAGCAGTACTTC
-,-,TRBJ1-3,TRBV30,CAWSVGGNTIYF,TGTGCCTGGAGTGTCGGTGGAAACACCATATATTTT
TRBD1,-,TRBJ1-5,TRBV6-5,CASSYSRQGDQPQHF,TGTGCCAGCAGTTACTCGAGACAGGGTGATCAGCCCCAGCATTTT
-,-,TRBJ2-7,TRBV5-1,CASSSTATGAYEQYF,TGCGCCAGCAGTTCGACAGCGACAGGAGCCTACGAGCAGTACTTC
-,-,TRBJ1-3,TRBV18,CASSPGRTSGNTIYF,TGTGCCAGCTCACCAGGGAGGACCTCTGGAAACACCATATATTTT
TRBD1,-,TRBJ1-5,TRBV19,CASSIRTGGSNQPQHF,TGTGCCAGTAGTATCCGGACAGGGGGTAGCAATCAGCCCCAGCATTTT
-,-,TRBJ1-4,TRBV30,CAWGSGTFEEKLFF,TGTGCCTGGGGCAGTGGGACTTTTGAGGAAAAACTGTTTTTT
TRBD2,-,TRBJ2-3,TRBV24-1,CATSDLVPAGGSTDTQYF,TGTGCCACCAGTGATTTGGTTCCAGCGGGAGGCTCCACAGATACGCAGTATTTT
TRBD1,-,TRBJ1-5,TRBV2,CASSEQLTGSQPQHF,TGTGCCAGCAGTGAACAGTTGACAGGGAGTCAGCCCCAGCATTTT
-,once,TRBJ1-2,TRBV3-1/TRBV3-2,CASSQEQVPFNYGYTF,TGTGCCAGCAGCCAAGAGCAGGTCCCCTTTAACTATGGCTACACCTTC
-,-,TRBJ1-6,TRBV14,CASSLWTGSPLHF,TGTGCCAGCAGCCTTTGGACGGGATCACCCCTCCACTTT
TRBD2,-,TRBJ2-1,TRBV5-4,CASSSGLAGAYNEQFF,TGTGCCAGCAGCTCGGGACTAGCGGGAGCTTACAATGAGCAGTTCTTC
-,-,TRBJ2-3,TRBV24-1,CATSDLQGTLSTDTQYF,TGTGCCACCAGTGATTTGCAGGGTACGCTGAGCACAGATACGCAGTATTTT